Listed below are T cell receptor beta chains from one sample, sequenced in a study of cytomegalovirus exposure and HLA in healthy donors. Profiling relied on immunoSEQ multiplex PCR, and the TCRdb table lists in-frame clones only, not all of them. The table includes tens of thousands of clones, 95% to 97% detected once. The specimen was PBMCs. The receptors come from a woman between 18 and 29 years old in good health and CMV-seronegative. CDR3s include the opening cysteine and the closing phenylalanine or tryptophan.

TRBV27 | CASSGTRAYEQYF
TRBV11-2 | CASGPGTSGSYEQYF
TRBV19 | CASSIVTENQPQHF
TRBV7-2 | CASRQSGITDTQYF
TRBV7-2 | CASSGWSGYEQYF
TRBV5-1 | CASSLSVAGVGDEQFF
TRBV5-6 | CASSLQGSKTQYF
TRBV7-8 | CASSDRQGRAYDEQFF
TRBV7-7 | CASSFTGDKGKNIQYF
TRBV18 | CASSPSQGGYEQYF
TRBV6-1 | CASNTPGLSLYEQYF
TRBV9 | CASSVGGVRTEAFF
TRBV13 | CASSLSPRTGTTEAFF
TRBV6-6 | CASSSRLAGFYNEQFF
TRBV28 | CASSFGLQETQYF
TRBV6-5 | CASSSGLEPEAFF
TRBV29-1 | CSGRAGTSFEQYF
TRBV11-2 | CASSLVGGNNEQFF
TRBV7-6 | CASSPPGQNYGYTF
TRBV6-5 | CASSYGGRGYEQYF
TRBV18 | CASSRQGAGELFF
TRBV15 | CATSRGPGQGVSNQPQHF
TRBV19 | CASFTSGTVDGYTF
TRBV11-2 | CASSLLGSSYNEQFF
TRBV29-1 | CSVEGQPRELFF
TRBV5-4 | CASSPSTYLYRYNEQFF
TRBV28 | CASSFRQGGYTQYF
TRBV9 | CASSVAGTSGRNEQFF
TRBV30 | CAWERAAGNTIYF
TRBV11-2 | CASSPSLGSSGNTIYF
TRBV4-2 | CASSQVLGLNTEAFF
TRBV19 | CASSTTFASTDTQYF
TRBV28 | CASSPPAARQRTSGTWYEQYF
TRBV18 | CASSLPGVEQYF
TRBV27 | CASSRGGVGYGYTF
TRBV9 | CASSVTGYEQYF
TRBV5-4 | CASSLAGTLNYGYTF
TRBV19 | CASSIRVGDTGELFF
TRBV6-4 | CASSDSQNTGELFF